The entry that follows covers one T cell receptor (beta chain) sequence. Its antigen is unknown. The data stem from a study of cytomegalovirus exposure and HLA in healthy donors. Study-wide points: Further analysis, carried out later, found HLA-associated TCR beta chains more clonally expanded than equally common other chains.

CDR3 length equals 16 residues. 60 Vbeta and 13 Jbeta primers were used in PCR. Clones were sequenced by immunoSEQ multiplex PCR, and TCRdb holds only the in-frame ones, with some missing. Among 150,000 to 200,000 clones listed, about 80% were seen once. The rearrangement joins TRBV21-1 to TRBJ2-4; the listed D gene, TRBD1, was not tested against the DNA. TRBV21-1 is flagged as a pseudogene. This clonotype originated in a woman between 25 and 40 years old in good health and CMV-seronegative. The sample comprised PBMCs. CDR3 sequence (DNA): TGTGCCAGCAGCAAAGTAACAGGGCCGGGCAAAAACAGTCAGTACTTC. This gives the protein CASSKVTGPGKNSQYF.